These 21 T cell receptor beta chains were all obtained from the same sample, sequenced in a study of blood T cells in healthy people across ages. A sample-barcoded 5' primer and a J-beta primer mix were used in a second PCR of roughly 7 to 12 cycles. MiXCR, applied by TCRdb to the 5' RACE reads, yields one record per CDR3 protein. Here the sample spans roughly 1.5 million distinct CDR3 sequences, 35% to 45% being singletons. The specimen was blood. The receptors derive from a young woman in good health.

The V gene is TRBV10-3, the J gene TRBJ2-5, with D maybe TRBD2 (6 bases). This CDR3 has 13 amino acids. V lost 10 bases to trimming and J lost 2 bases, with 14 bases between them. CDR1 is ENHRY, CDR2 SYGVKD, per germline. Here the CDR3 reads CATGTHLQETQYF. Written as DNA, the CDR3 is TGTGCCACGGGGACTCATCTACAAGAGACCCAGTACTTC.

The CDR3 bases are TGTGCCATCAGTACGGGGGGAGATACGCAGTATTTT. It encodes CAISTGGDTQYF. The chain uses TRBV10-3 and TRBJ2-3, with 7 nucleotides matching TRBD2. The CDR3 is 12 residues long. The germline gives CDR1 ENHRY, CDR2 SYGVKD. After removal of 5 bases from V and 5 bases from J, the junction contained 1 base not matched to a gene.

This chain connects TRBV20-1 to TRBJ2-2; unclear D gene. This CDR3 region has 14 residues. The V gene's germline CDR1 is DFQATT and CDR2 SNEGSKA (reference sequence). The germline V and J ends were trimmed by 1 base and 1 base, with 7 bases remaining between them. CDR3 loop: CSARVTGNTGELFF. The CDR3 nucleotides are TGCAGTGCTAGAGTGACTGGGAACACCGGGGAGCTGTTTTTT.

This sequence joins TRBV6-5 and TRBJ2-3; the D is unclear. The germline V gene has CDR1 MNHEY and CDR2 SVGAGI. Trimming removed 2 bases at V and 6 bases at J, with 12 bases between. There are 14 residues in the CDR3. CDR3 sequence (DNA): TGTGCCAGCAGTTACCTTAGCCGTTGGGATACGCAGTATTTT. It yields the protein CASSYLSRWDTQYF.

This clonotype was detected once. The CDR3 here is CASSRGGRLNSPLHF. The DNA of the CDR3 is TGTGCCAGCAGTAGGGGTGGGCGGTTGAATTCACCCCTCCACTTT. The V gene is TRBV27, the J gene TRBJ1-6, with D possibly being TRBD1 (5 bases). CDR1 and CDR2 from the germline V gene are MNHEY and SMNVEV (reference sequence). V lost 5 bases, J lost 7 bases, and 15 bases lay in between. The CDR3 length is 15 residues.

This chain joins TRBV6-2 or TRBV6-3 and TRBJ2-7; the D call may be TRBD1 or TRBD2 (5 bases each). The V and J ends lost 1 base and 3 bases respectively, with 13 bases between them. This CDR3 comprises 15 residues. CDR1 and CDR2 from the germline V gene are MNHEY and SVGEGT. DNA for the CDR3: TGTGCCAGCAGTTACTTCCGTGGGGACCTCTACGAGCAGTACTTC. It encodes CASSYFRGDLYEQYF.

V usage is TRBV9 and J usage is TRBJ1-4; D gene ambiguous. Germline CDR1 SGDLS, CDR2 YYNGEE. This CDR3 comprises 14 residues. Trimming took off 3 bases at V and 3 bases at J, with 9 bases between the two ends. The CDR3: CASSEGAANEKLFF. CDR3 bases: TGTGCCAGCAGCGAAGGAGCGGCTAATGAAAAACTGTTTTTT. The full variable domain, rest sourced from reference TRBV9 and TRBJ1-4, is DSGVTQTPKHLITATGQRVTLRCSPRSGDLSVYWYQQSLDQGLQFLIQYYNGEERAKGNILERFSAQQFPDLHSELNLSSLELGDSALYFCASSEGAANEKLFFGSGTQLSVL.

The chain combines TRBV4-1 with TRBJ2-3; D is possibly TRBD1 (5 bases). From germline, CDR1 is MGHRA and CDR2 YSYEKL. The CDR3 spans 15 residues. V gave up 0 bases and J gave up 4 bases, with 11 bases separating them. CDR3 DNA: TGCGCCAGCAGCCAAGATCGGACGACAGCAGATACGCAGTATTTT. Translation: CASSQDRTTADTQYF.

This chain joins TRBV10-3 and TRBJ1-6, with 7 bases lining up with TRBD1. From germline, CDR1 is ENHRY and CDR2 SYGVKD. The CDR3 loop spans 15 amino acids. V lost 3 bases and J lost 5; bases outside the gene matches: 4. The CDR3 nucleotides are TGTGCCATCAGTGACTCAGGACAGGATAATTCACCCCTCCACTTT. It specifies CAISDSGQDNSPLHF.

The V call is TRBV20-1, the J call TRBJ2-2, with TRBD1 as a possible D gene (5 bases). Per germline, CDR1 DFQATT and CDR2 SNEGSKA (reference sequence). The CDR3 contains 14 residues. V lost 2 bases and J 1 base, leaving 8 bases between the germline ends. The CDR3 DNA reads TGCAGTGCTAGACTCGGACAGAACACCGGGGAGCTGTTTTTT. It yields the protein CSARLGQNTGELFF.

The chain recombines TRBV7-8 with TRBJ2-5; TRBD1 agrees at 11 bases. The J call may be faulty, since TRBJ2-4 better matches the DNA end. The CDR3 length is 13 residues. Germline V gene data show CDR1 as SGHVS and CDR2 as FQNEAQ. The CDR3 sequence is CASSPGQGGIQYF. The DNA for the CDR3 is TGTGCCAGCAGCCCGGGACAGGGGGGCATTCAGTACTTC.

The rearrangement joins TRBV28 to TRBJ1-2; no reliable D call. V was shortened by 1 base and J by 1 base, with 7 bases between the two germline ends. CDR3 size: 14 residues. Germline values: CDR1 MDHEN, CDR2 SYDVKM. CDR3 coding DNA: TGTGCCAGCAGTTTATACAAGAGTAACTATGGCTACACCTTC. It encodes CASSLYKSNYGYTF.

The chain couples TRBV3-1 to TRBJ2-5; 8 bases map to TRBD2. Germline V CDR1 and CDR2: LGHDT, YNNKEL (reference sequence). V lost 0 bases to trimming and J lost 2 bases; unmatched junction nucleotides: 2. The CDR3 is 15 residues long. The CDR3 sequence: CASSQESSGQETQYF. DNA for the CDR3: TGTGCCAGCAGCCAAGAGTCTAGCGGGCAAGAGACCCAGTACTTC.

Notes on this clonotype: A junction boundary mismatches the germline segment, possibly from a read error. V gene TRBV6-5 combines with J gene TRBJ1-4, with D maybe TRBD1 (5 bases). The germline V gene has CDR1 MNHEY and CDR2 SVGAGI. This CDR3 spans 15 amino acids. The CDR3 sequence is CASRWDGATSEKLFF. DNA for the CDR3: TGTGCCAGCAGGTGGGACGGTGCAACTAGTGAAAAACTGTTTTTT.

This clonotype has only a few counts. A much larger clone is a single base away; this may be a read error. The V and J genes are TRBV18 and TRBJ2-1; a possible D gene is TRBD2 (6 bases). TRBJ2-7 explains the end of the DNA better; the J call may be wrong. Germline V lookup: CDR1 KGHSH, CDR2 LQKENI. CDR3 length: 16 amino acids. Here the CDR3 reads CASSPDREQAYNEQYF. In DNA form, the CDR3 reads TGTGCCAGCTCACCAGATCGGGAGCAGGCCTACAATGAGCAGTACTTC.

In this sample, this clonotype turned up a few times. The rearrangement links TRBV18 to TRBJ2-1, with 10 bases fitting TRBD1. The CDR3 loop spans 16 amino acids. The germline V gene encodes CDR1 KGHSH and CDR2 LQKENI. Trimming removed 5 bases from V and 2 bases from J; junction bases left unmatched: 6. This CDR3 reads CASSRGQGGPYNEQFF. CDR3 bases: TGTGCCAGCTCAAGAGGACAGGGGGGCCCCTACAATGAGCAGTTCTTC.

V and J are TRBV27 and TRBJ2-1; the D gene is possibly TRBD2 (7 bases). Germline V CDR1 and CDR2: MNHEY, SMNVEV (reference sequence). V shed 3 bases and J shed 12 bases, with 18 bases lying between them. This CDR3 region has 14 residues. CDR3 amino acids: CASSFPGGQTGQFF. The CDR3 region has the DNA TGTGCCAGCAGTTTTCCCGGGGGGCAGACTGGGCAGTTCTTC.

In its sample, this clonotype was seen a few times. J is TRBJ2-7 and V is TRBV27; 8 nucleotides align to TRBD1. J was trimmed by 1 base and V by 5 bases; bases with no gene match: 7. The germline V gene has CDR1 MNHEY and CDR2 SMNVEV (reference sequence). The length of the CDR3 is 15 residues. This chain's CDR3 is CASSTGQGLSYEQYF. CDR3 nucleotides: TGTGCCAGCAGTACCGGACAGGGACTTTCCTACGAGCAGTACTTC.

In this sample, this clonotype turned up once. V usage is TRBV4-3 and J usage is TRBJ2-7, with D hard to call. The CDR3 contains 15 residues. The V and J ends lost 0 bases and 0 bases respectively, with 9 bases between them. Germline V gives CDR1 LGHNA, CDR2 YSLEER. CDR3 DNA sequence: TGCGCCAGCAGCCAAGATCGGCTAGTCTCCTACGAGCAGTACTTC. Protein product: CASSQDRLVSYEQYF.

This rearrangement joins TRBV15 to TRBJ1-2; possibly TRBD1 for D (5 bases). This CDR3 is built from 17 residues. Trimming pared 0 bases from V and 8 bases from J, leaving 22 bases between. Germline CDR1 is LNHNV and CDR2 is YYDKDF (reference sequence). DNA for the CDR3: TGTGCCACCAGCAGAGAGGGGGACCTCATAAGAAGCGGGGGCTACACCTTC. This gives the protein CATSREGDLIRSGGYTF.

The chain is built from TRBV12-3 or TRBV12-4 and TRBJ1-2; D not resolved. The V end was cut by 8 bases, the J end by 3 bases, with 10 bases between. The CDR3 loop spans 12 amino acids. CDR3: CASEDYDYGYTF. In DNA, the CDR3 is TGTGCCAGCGAGGATTATGACTATGGCTACACCTTC.